This T cell receptor beta chain was captured in a study of T cells in Graves' hyperthyroidism and ophthalmopathy. Newly diagnosed hyperthyroidism, duration under 2 months, in patients aged 18 to 65. The germline V gene has CDR1 LNHNV and CDR2 YYDKDF (reference sequence). This CDR3 is built from 16 residues. V lost 1 base and J 6 bases, leaving 15 bases between the germline ends. Authors of the study amplified TCR beta CDR3 regions from RNA transcripts. HTBI primers drove first-round RT-PCR of the TCR CDR3. MiXCR, run by TCRdb on the multiplex PCR reads, gives a single entry per CDR3 protein. The table lists around 450,000 distinct CDR3 sequences, roughly an eighth of them singletons. A few counts support this clonotype.

This rearrangement joins TRBV15 to TRBJ2-2, with a weak D call TRBD2 (7 bases). This sequence was found in a woman younger than 30 with Graves' hyperthyroidism. Material: blood. The CDR3 sequence is CATSRAVEGGAGELFF. CDR3 DNA: TGTGCCACCAGCAGAGCTGTTGAGGGGGGGGCCGGGGAGCTGTTTTTT. Full variable domain (remainder filled in from reference TRBV15 and TRBJ2-2): DAMVIQNPRYQVTQFGKPVTLSCSQTLNHNVMYWYQQKSSQAPKLLFHYYDKDFNNEADTPDNFQSRRPNTSFCFLDIRSPGLGDTAMYLCATSRAVEGGAGELFFGEGSRLTVL.